Below, 28 T cell receptor beta chains from the same sample are listed, as sequenced in a study of T cells after yellow fever vaccination. One entry per CDR3 protein, called by TCRdb with MiXCR from the 5' RACE reads. The data show around 360,000 distinct CDR3 sequences, with around a tenth seen just once and 15% to 20% held by the top ten. The sample consisted of PBMCs, taken on the day of the first yellow fever vaccination. The source of these receptors is a man between 18 and 35 years old who received the YFV17D yellow fever vaccine.

This chain joins TRBV20-1 and TRBJ2-7; 7 nucleotides agree with TRBD2. The CDR3 contains 13 residues. The V segment lost 3 bases and the J segment 0 bases; nucleotides outside the gene matches: 2. Germline assignment: CDR1 DFQATT and CDR2 SNEGSKA (reference sequence). The CDR3 sequence: CSARRGNSYEQYF. The CDR3 nucleotides read TGCAGTGCTAGGCGGGGGAACTCCTACGAGCAGTACTTC.

This clonotype was detected a few times. The V and J genes are TRBV20-1 and TRBJ2-3; TRBD2 aligns across 7 bases. Germline V lookup: CDR1 DFQATT, CDR2 SNEGSKA (reference sequence). J gave up 5 bases and V 6 bases, and 11 bases lay outside the gene matches. This CDR3 has 14 amino acids. CDR3 in amino acids: CSAPSWGGEDTQYF. The DNA of the CDR3 is TGCAGTGCCCCTTCTTGGGGGGGGGAAGATACGCAGTATTTT.

The genes are TRBV20-1 and TRBJ1-5; a possible D gene is TRBD1 (6 bases). This CDR3 comprises 14 residues. Trimming removed 4 bases at V and 0 bases at J, with 10 bases between. Germline CDR1 reads DFQATT; CDR2 reads SNEGSKA (reference sequence). The CDR3: CSATGVSSNQPQHF. The DNA of the CDR3 is TGCAGTGCTACAGGGGTTAGTAGCAATCAGCCCCAGCATTTT.

This clonotype was counted at least ten times. The chain is built from TRBV7-9 and TRBJ2-3; D not certain. V was shortened by 7 bases and J by 1 base, with 12 bases between the two germline ends. CDR1 SEHNR and CDR2 FQNEAQ come from the germline V gene (reference sequence). The length of the CDR3 is 14 residues. The CDR3 loop is CASNDGVRTDTQYF. The CDR3 coding sequence is TGTGCCAGCAACGACGGAGTCCGCACAGATACGCAGTATTTT. The full variable domain, rest sourced from reference TRBV7-9 and TRBJ2-3, is DTGVSQNPRHKITKRGQNVTFRCDPISEHNRLYWYRQTLGQGPEFLTYFQNEAQLEKSRLLSDRFSAERPKGSFSTLEIQRTEQGDSAMYLCASNDGVRTDTQYFGPGTRLTVL.

This chain links TRBV10-3 with TRBJ2-1; 8 bases are shared with TRBD2. Germline V lookup: CDR1 ENHRY, CDR2 SYGVKD. This CDR3 has 13 amino acids. V lost 4 bases and J lost 10; bases outside the gene matches: 6. CDR3 DNA: TGTGCCATCAGTGGGGCGGGGGGACGCGAGCAGTTCTTC. It encodes CAISGAGGREQFF.

The chain combines TRBV20-1 with TRBJ1-2; D not resolved. The CDR3 length is 12 residues. Germline loops: CDR1 DFQATT, CDR2 SNEGSKA (reference sequence). V was trimmed by 3 bases and J by 0 bases, leaving 5 bases between them. CDR3 in amino acids: CSASGSNYGYTF. As DNA, the CDR3 is TGCAGTGCTAGTGGCTCTAACTATGGCTACACCTTC.

The J gene is TRBJ2-3, the V gene TRBV7-3, with D unresolved. The V gene lost 5 bases and the J gene lost 6 bases, with 12 bases spanning the gap. Looked up from germline, CDR1 is SGHTA and CDR2 is FQGTGA. This CDR3 has 13 amino acids. In DNA, the CDR3 is TGTGCCAGCAGCCTTATCACAGAGGATACGCAGTATTTT. It specifies CASSLITEDTQYF.

The V gene is TRBV12-3 or TRBV12-4, the J gene TRBJ2-7; 11 bases agree with TRBD2. This CDR3 region has 19 residues. V shed 0 bases, J shed 3 bases, and the junction held 13 bases outside the gene matches. The CDR3 spells CASSLADGTVAGGLYEQYV. Here the CDR3 DNA reads TGTGCCAGCAGTTTAGCGGACGGGACTGTAGCGGGGGGGCTCTACGAGCAGTACGTC.

The V and J genes are TRBV12-3 or TRBV12-4 and TRBJ2-1; TRBD2 matches at 8 bases. V dropped 6 bases and J dropped 4; count of bases not matched to a gene: 8. The CDR3 is 15 amino acids. This CDR3 is CASRARRGDYNEQFF. CDR3 nucleotide sequence: TGTGCCAGCAGAGCCCGGCGGGGGGATTACAATGAGCAGTTCTTC.

V gene TRBV28 combines with J gene TRBJ2-1; 9 bases align to TRBD2. This CDR3 spans 18 amino acids. V shed 7 bases, J shed 4 bases, and the junction held 17 bases outside the gene matches. In germline, CDR1 is MDHEN, CDR2 SYDVKM. The CDR3 spells CASIPQGGGGEWYNEQFF. CDR3 DNA: TGTGCCAGCATTCCCCAAGGGGGCGGGGGGGAATGGTACAATGAGCAGTTCTTC.

V usage is TRBV29-1 and J usage is TRBJ1-6; 8 bases map to TRBD1. The CDR3 sequence is 13 residues long. V was pared by 5 bases and J by 4 bases, with 1 base of the junction left unmatched. From germline, CDR1 is SQVTM and CDR2 ANQGSEA. In DNA form, the CDR3 reads TGCAGCGTTCGGACAGGGTATAATTCACCCCTCCACTTT. Translation: CSVRTGYNSPLHF.

This clonotype showed up many times. The J gene is TRBJ2-5, the V gene TRBV7-3, with 10 bases aligning to TRBD2. With V trimmed by 5 bases and J by 0 bases, 3 bases remained unmatched. CDR1 and CDR2 (germline): SGHTA, FQGTGA. This CDR3 has 15 residues. CDR3 amino acids: CASSLAGVDQETQYF. The CDR3 nucleotides are TGTGCCAGCAGCCTAGCGGGGGTGGACCAAGAGACCCAGTACTTC. The complete variable domain, with remaining parts taken from reference TRBV7-3 and TRBJ2-5, reads GAGVSQTPSNKVTEKGKYVELRCDPISGHTALYWYRQSLGQGPEFLIYFQGTGAADDSGLPNDRFFAVRPEGSVSTLKIQRTERGDSAVYLCASSLAGVDQETQYFGPGTRLLVL.

This clonotype was found many times. The rearrangement links TRBV12-3 or TRBV12-4 to TRBJ1-2; a possible D gene is TRBD1 (6 bases). Trimming pared 6 bases from V and 5 bases from J, leaving 10 bases between. This CDR3 region has 12 residues. CDR3: CASRHRDYGYTF. CDR3 coding DNA: TGTGCCAGCAGACACAGGGATTATGGCTACACCTTC.

This chain uses TRBV20-1 with TRBJ1-2, with a weak D call TRBD1 (6 bases). The ends were cut back, 2 bases at V and 8 bases at J, with 18 bases in the middle. The germline gives CDR1 DFQATT, CDR2 SNEGSKA (reference sequence). The CDR3 has 14 residues. The CDR3 DNA reads as TGCAGTGCTAGACCGCGAGGGGGGTTGGAGGGCTACACCTTC. Protein: CSARPRGGLEGYTF.

The J gene is TRBJ2-1, the V gene TRBV7-6, with D maybe TRBD2 (7 bases). CDR1 is SGHVS and CDR2 is FNYEAQ in the germline V gene. V shed 5 bases and J shed 4 bases, with 30 bases lying between them. The CDR3 is made up of 20 amino acids. The chain's CDR3 is CASSPPGSAGAHPTYNEQFF. CDR3 nucleotides: TGTGCCAGCAGCCCCCCGGGGAGTGCGGGGGCCCACCCTACATACAATGAGCAGTTCTTC.

This clonotype was detected ten times or more. This chain's CDR3 is CASSQRDTTKNIQYF. CDR3 in DNA: TGTGCCAGCAGCCAACGGGACACCACCAAAAACATTCAGTACTTC. The rearrangement joins TRBV3-1 to TRBJ2-4, with D maybe TRBD1 (6 bases). The ends were cut back, 2 bases at V and 2 bases at J, with 10 bases in the middle. The CDR3 is made up of 15 amino acids. From germline, CDR1 is LGHDT and CDR2 YNNKEL (reference sequence).

This chain connects TRBV24-1 to TRBJ2-3, with TRBD2 as a possible D gene (5 bases). The CDR3 contains 15 residues. Per germline, CDR1 KGHDR and CDR2 SFDVKD. The ends were cut back, 0 bases at V and 4 bases at J, with 10 bases in the middle. CDR3 nucleotide sequence: TGTGCCACCAGTGATTTGAAACTAGAAGCAGATACGCAGTATTTT. It codes for CATSDLKLEADTQYF.

This clonotype has only a few counts. This chain's CDR3 is CASSWRGAPDTQYF. As DNA, the CDR3 is TGTGCCAGCAGTTGGCGGGGGGCCCCAGATACGCAGTATTTT. The chain has TRBV27 and TRBJ2-3; 8 bases match TRBD2. The CDR3 is made up of 14 amino acids. Germline V lookup: CDR1 MNHEY, CDR2 SMNVEV (reference sequence). Germline trimming cut 4 bases from V and 4 bases from J; bases unmatched to any gene: 4.

This clonotype was counted at least ten times. The chain is built from TRBV7-3 and TRBJ2-1; 9 bases are a match to TRBD1. The junction had 6 bases not matched to a gene; V was cut back by 4 bases and J by 5 bases. CDR3 length: 15 amino acids. Germline V gene data show CDR1 as SGHTA and CDR2 as FQGTGA. In nucleotides, the CDR3 is TGTGCCAGCAGCTCCCCAGGACAGGGGAACAATGAGCAGTTCTTC. Amino acids: CASSSPGQGNNEQFF. Drawing the rest from reference TRBV7-3 and TRBJ2-1, the complete variable domain is GAGVSQTPSNKVTEKGKYVELRCDPISGHTALYWYRQSLGQGPEFLIYFQGTGAADDSGLPNDRFFAVRPEGSVSTLKIQRTERGDSAVYLCASSSPGQGNNEQFFGPGTRLTVL.

This clonotype was seen only a few times. V usage is TRBV5-1 and J usage is TRBJ2-3; no clear D. CDR3 length: 11 amino acids. Germline CDR1 reads SGHRS; CDR2 reads YFSETQ. The V and J ends lost 4 bases and 8 bases respectively, with 8 bases between them. CDR3 coding DNA: TGCGCCAGCAGCGCCTTGGGTACGCAGTATTTT. Its translation: CASSALGTQYF. The whole variable domain, remainder taken from reference TRBV5-1 and TRBJ2-3, is KAGVTQTPRYLIKTRGQQVTLSCSPISGHRSVSWYQQTPGQGLQFLFEYFSETQRNKGNFPGRFSGRQFSNSRSEMNVSTLELGDSALYLCASSALGTQYFGPGTRLTVL.

The chain has TRBV25-1 and TRBJ2-6, with 10 bases aligning to TRBD1. Germline V gene sequence: CDR1 MGHDK, CDR2 SYGVNS. J was trimmed by 0 bases and V by 1 base; bases with no gene match: 9. The CDR3 sequence is 20 residues long. The CDR3 DNA sequence: TGTGCCAGCAGTGAATCGACAGGGGGCACGGCCAGCTCTGGGGCCAACGTCCTGACTTTC. Translated: CASSESTGGTASSGANVLTF.

This chain uses TRBV6-1 with TRBJ1-5; 9 bases match TRBD1. Germline V gene sequence: CDR1 MNHNS, CDR2 SASEGT. The CDR3 is made up of 16 amino acids. J lost 2 bases, V lost 6 bases, and 8 bases had no gene match. The CDR3 is CASSPQGAGGNQPQHF. CDR3 bases: TGTGCCAGCAGCCCACAGGGGGCTGGGGGCAATCAGCCCCAGCATTTT.

This clonotype was recorded a few times. This chain joins TRBV4-3 and TRBJ1-1, with 7 bases fitting TRBD1. CDR1 and CDR2 (germline): LGHNA, YSLEER. The CDR3 runs 16 residues. After removal of 2 bases from V and 10 bases from J, the junction contained 16 bases not matched to a gene. The CDR3 DNA is TGCGCCAGCAGCCAATCAGACAGGGTGAGAATAATTGGAGCTTTCTTT. Its translation: CASSQSDRVRIIGAFF.

There are a few counts of this clonotype. This chain joins TRBV20-1 and TRBJ2-5; 10 bases agree with TRBD2. Germline CDR1 and CDR2: DFQATT and SNEGSKA (reference sequence). Trimming at V came to 3 bases and at J to 4 bases, leaving 8 bases not matched to a gene. The CDR3 loop spans 15 amino acids. The CDR3 region has the DNA TGCAGTGCTAGTGGTGTAGCGGGGGGCGGAGAGACCCAGTACTTC. Translation: CSASGVAGGGETQYF.

This clonotype was counted at least ten times. The chain employs TRBV3-1 and TRBJ2-5; D gene ambiguous. Germline V gene lookup returns CDR1 LGHDT and CDR2 YNNKEL (reference sequence). V was pared by 0 bases and J by 5 bases, with 1 base between. The CDR3 contains 11 residues. The chain's CDR3 is CASSQDETQYF. CDR3 coding DNA: TGTGCCAGCAGCCAAGACGAGACCCAGTACTTC.

This clonotype was observed a few times. The gene calls are TRBV2 and TRBJ2-6; a possible D gene is TRBD1 (6 bases). Germline CDR1 and CDR2: SNHLY and FYNNEI. Trimming left V 8 bases short and J 0 bases short, with 11 bases between. The CDR3 totals 15 residues. The CDR3 bases are TGTGCCAGCGGGGGCCAGAGCTCTGGGGCCAACGTCCTGACTTTC. It yields the protein CASGGQSSGANVLTF.

This clonotype appeared a few times. The rearrangement uses TRBV9 and TRBJ2-2; D is uncertain. The V and J ends lost 4 bases and 3 bases respectively, with 10 bases between them. This CDR3 comprises 14 residues. Germline CDR1 and CDR2: SGDLS and YYNGEE. The CDR3, as DNA: TGTGCCAGCAGCCGCAACAGTTACACCGGGGAGCTGTTTTTT. This encodes CASSRNSYTGELFF.

This clonotype has just one count. The chain couples TRBV7-8 to TRBJ2-1; D ambiguous. The V gene's germline CDR1 is SGHVS and CDR2 FQNEAQ. V was cut by 2 bases and J by 0 bases, with 11 bases left in between. This CDR3 has 16 residues. The CDR3 here is CASSLTHLSSYNEQFF. DNA of the CDR3: TGTGCCAGCAGCTTAACACACTTAAGCTCCTACAATGAGCAGTTCTTC.